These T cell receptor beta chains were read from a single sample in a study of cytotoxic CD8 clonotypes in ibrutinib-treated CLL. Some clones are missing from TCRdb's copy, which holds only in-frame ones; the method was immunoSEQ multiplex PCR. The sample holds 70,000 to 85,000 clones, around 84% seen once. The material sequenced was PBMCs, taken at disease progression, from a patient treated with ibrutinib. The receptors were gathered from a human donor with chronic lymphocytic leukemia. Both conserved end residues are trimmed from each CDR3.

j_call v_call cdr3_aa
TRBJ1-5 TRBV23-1 ASSQNERGPLGNQPQH
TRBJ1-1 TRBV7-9 ASCRQGTANTEAF
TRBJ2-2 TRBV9 ASSVGGPGELF
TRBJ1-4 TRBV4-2 ASIAGGASEKLF
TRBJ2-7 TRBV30 AWSVITVGRRTTYEQY
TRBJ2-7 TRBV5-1 ASSLGGQDSYEQY
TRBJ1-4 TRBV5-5 ASTLTGIGEKLF
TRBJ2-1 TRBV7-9 ASSLAGRNEQF
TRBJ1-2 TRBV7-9 ASAGTNYGYT
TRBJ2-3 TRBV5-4 ASSLLATGTDTQY
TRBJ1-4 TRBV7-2 ASSTRTGPNEKLF
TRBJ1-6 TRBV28 ASSSSLSSYNSPLH
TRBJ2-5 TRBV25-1 ASRVTGSGGRETQY
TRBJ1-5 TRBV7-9 ASSEDRAGGQPQH
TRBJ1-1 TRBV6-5 ASSHGTPRRAF
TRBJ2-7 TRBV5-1 ASSRGDRQYEQY
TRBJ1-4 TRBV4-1 ASSPRTGGGNEKLF
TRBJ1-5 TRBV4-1 ASSQDRGSQPQH
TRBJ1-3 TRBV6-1 ASSRGSGNTIY
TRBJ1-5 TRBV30 AWSPGRNNQPQH
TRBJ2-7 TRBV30 AWRTSGGAYEQY
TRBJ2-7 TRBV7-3 ASSTQGGPAYEQY
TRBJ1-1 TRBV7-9 ASSPRGTMNTEAF
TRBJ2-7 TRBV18 ASSPLGEAYEQY
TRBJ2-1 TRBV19 ASSIPRGEQF
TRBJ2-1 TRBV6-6 ASSDTDSYNEQF
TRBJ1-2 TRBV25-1 ASSEGGLGGYT
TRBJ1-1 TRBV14 ASSPLRVGTEAF
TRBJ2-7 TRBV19 ASSQGRHEQY
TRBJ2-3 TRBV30 AWSRRTSLTDTQY
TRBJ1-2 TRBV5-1 ASSLERRTYGYT
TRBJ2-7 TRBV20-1 SASFREQY
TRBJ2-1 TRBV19 ASSKDRSVEQF
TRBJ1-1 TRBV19 ASSIKAMNTEAF
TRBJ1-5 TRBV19 ASSIARAGNQPQH
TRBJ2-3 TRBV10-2 ASNVDTQY
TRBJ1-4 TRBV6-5 ASSPLAGQDEKLF
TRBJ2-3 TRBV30 AWSLGRGPDTQY
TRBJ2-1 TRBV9 ASSVRGQKPYNEQF
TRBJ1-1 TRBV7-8 ASSLEVWAGAEAF
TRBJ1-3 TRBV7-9 ASSLVAGNTIY
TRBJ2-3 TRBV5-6 ASSTGGPTDTQY